This T cell receptor beta chain emerged from a study of T cells in Graves' hyperthyroidism and ophthalmopathy. Overall study: Sampling of peripheral blood happened at initial diagnosis, prior to any treatment. Points from the study as a whole: A median about 6.5 months before onset, the model predicted ophthalmopathy. Blood also showed most of the thyroid clonotypes that were expanded above 0.001.

This clonotype was recorded many times. Its antigen is not identified. The J segment lost 4 bases and the V segment lost 6 bases, leaving 7 bases of the junction unmatched. This CDR3 spans 16 amino acids. Authors of the study amplified TCR beta CDR3 regions from RNA transcripts. With the HTBI primer set, the TCR CDR3 went through a first round of RT-PCR. Via MiXCR, TCRdb re-called the multiplex PCR reads, giving one row per CDR3 protein. The data hold about 590,000 distinct CDR3 sequences, with 11% to 15% observed a single time. Patients were excluded because of uncontrolled infection, other autoimmune disease, pregnancy or lactation.

The source is a young woman with Graves' ophthalmopathy. What was sequenced was blood. The chain couples TRBV12-3 or TRBV12-4 to TRBJ2-7; 15 nucleotides align to TRBD2. The CDR3 sequence: CASSLGLAGGKYEQYF. CDR3 in DNA: TGTGCCAGCAGCCTCGGACTAGCGGGAGGGAAATACGAGCAGTACTTC.